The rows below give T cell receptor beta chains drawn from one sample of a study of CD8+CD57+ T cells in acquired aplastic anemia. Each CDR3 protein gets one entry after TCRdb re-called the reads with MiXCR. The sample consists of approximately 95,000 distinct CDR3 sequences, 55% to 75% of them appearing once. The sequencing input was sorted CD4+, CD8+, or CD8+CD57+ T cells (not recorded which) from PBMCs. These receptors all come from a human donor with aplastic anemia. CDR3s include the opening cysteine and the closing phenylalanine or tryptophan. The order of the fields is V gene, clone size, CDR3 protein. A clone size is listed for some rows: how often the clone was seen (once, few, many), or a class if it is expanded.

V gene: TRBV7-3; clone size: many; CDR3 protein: CASSPGGLEEQYF
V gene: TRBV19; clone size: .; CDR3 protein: CASSNLAGNTDTQYF
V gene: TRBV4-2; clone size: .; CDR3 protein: CASSQLSGILNTGELFF
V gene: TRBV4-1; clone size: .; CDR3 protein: CASSQESSGAGGNTIYF
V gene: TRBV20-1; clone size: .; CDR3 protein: CSARDPGGYTF
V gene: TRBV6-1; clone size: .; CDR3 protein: CASTTGAGELFF
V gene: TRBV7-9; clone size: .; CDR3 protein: CASSLGSPYEQYF
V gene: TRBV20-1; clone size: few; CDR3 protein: CSANRGQSTDTQYF
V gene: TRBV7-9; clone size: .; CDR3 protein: CASSSTASYGYTF
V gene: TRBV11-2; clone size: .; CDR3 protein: CASSSTAGGQETQYF
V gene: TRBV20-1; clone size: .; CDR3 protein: CSARRQESYEQYF
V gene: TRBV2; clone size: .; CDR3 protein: CASTSGTGDEKLFF
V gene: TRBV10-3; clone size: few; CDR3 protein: CAISGGQLSYEQYF
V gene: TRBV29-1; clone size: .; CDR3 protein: CSAATGTGNTDTQYF
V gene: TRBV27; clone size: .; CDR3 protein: CASSLSQGSVSSYNEQFF
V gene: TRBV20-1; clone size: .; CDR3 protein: CSAQGARKNQPQHF
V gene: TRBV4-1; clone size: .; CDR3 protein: CASSSLILRNSPLHF
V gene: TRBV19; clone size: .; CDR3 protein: CASSIVGGGHGYTF
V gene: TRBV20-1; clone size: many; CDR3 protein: CSASEGGGTEAFF
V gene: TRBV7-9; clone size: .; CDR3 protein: CASSLVETGGAGYTF
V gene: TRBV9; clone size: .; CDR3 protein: CASSASGGALFEQYF
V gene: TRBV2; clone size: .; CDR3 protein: CASTLDNEQFF
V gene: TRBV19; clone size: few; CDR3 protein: CASSDRQSNQPQHF
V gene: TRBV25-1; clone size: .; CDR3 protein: CATSDPGGTPDNEQFF
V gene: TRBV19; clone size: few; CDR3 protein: CASSPRIGPFDGYTF
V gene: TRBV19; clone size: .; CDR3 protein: CASRRQFGTEAFF
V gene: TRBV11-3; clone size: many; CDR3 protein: CASSFGTGSEQFF